This TCR beta chain comes out of a study of post-analysis software for immune sequencing data. Study conclusions and caveats: Diversity measured as normalized Chao1 was significantly lower in multiple sclerosis patients than in controls. Elevated frequency relative to controls characterized several TRBV segments in patients, TRBV5-6, TRBV5-1 and TRBV20-1 among them.

Unique molecular identifiers were built into the TCR beta cDNA libraries. Via MiXCR, TCRdb re-called the PCR reads, giving one row per CDR3 protein. This table holds roughly 670,000 distinct CDR3 sequences, approximately 60% found once. This CDR3 is built from 14 residues. Trimming took 6 bases from V and 3 from J, leaving 14 bases between them. There are a few counts of this clonotype. Its antigen is currently unknown. This receptor was obtained from a girl aged 2 to 10 with multiple sclerosis. The sequenced sample consisted of blood. The genes are TRBV12-3 or TRBV12-4 and TRBJ1-1; D not resolved. Written as DNA, the CDR3 is TGTGCCAGCAGCCCCTCCAACAAGGACACTGAAGCTTTCTTT. This sequence encodes CASSPSNKDTEAFF.